This record covers a single T cell receptor (beta chain). This sample is part of a study of blood T cell repertoires in COVID-19. Turning to the study itself: Researchers got acute and convalescent COVID-19 samples from the United States, Italy and Spain. T cells, B-cell-depleted T cells, or PBMCs supplied cDNA or gDNA.

Sequenced by immunoSEQ multiplex PCR; TCRdb stores in-frame clones only, minus some. The table records about 92,000 clones, roughly 89% of them present only once. Germline V gene lookup returns CDR1 LNHDA and CDR2 SQIVND (reference sequence). The length of the CDR3 is 15 residues. J was trimmed by 2 bases and V by 6 bases; bases with no gene match: 5. A Seattle source enrolled patients during active infection and followed them longitudinally. Sequencing was carried out using peripheral blood. The receptor comes from a woman aged 55-69 years with COVID-19, enrolled during active disease. The V and J genes are TRBV19 and TRBJ2-7; 12 nucleotides agree with TRBD1. The CDR3 bases are TGTGCCAGTAGAAACCGGGACAGGGGGCCCTACGAGCAGTACTTC. This encodes CASRNRDRGPYEQYF.